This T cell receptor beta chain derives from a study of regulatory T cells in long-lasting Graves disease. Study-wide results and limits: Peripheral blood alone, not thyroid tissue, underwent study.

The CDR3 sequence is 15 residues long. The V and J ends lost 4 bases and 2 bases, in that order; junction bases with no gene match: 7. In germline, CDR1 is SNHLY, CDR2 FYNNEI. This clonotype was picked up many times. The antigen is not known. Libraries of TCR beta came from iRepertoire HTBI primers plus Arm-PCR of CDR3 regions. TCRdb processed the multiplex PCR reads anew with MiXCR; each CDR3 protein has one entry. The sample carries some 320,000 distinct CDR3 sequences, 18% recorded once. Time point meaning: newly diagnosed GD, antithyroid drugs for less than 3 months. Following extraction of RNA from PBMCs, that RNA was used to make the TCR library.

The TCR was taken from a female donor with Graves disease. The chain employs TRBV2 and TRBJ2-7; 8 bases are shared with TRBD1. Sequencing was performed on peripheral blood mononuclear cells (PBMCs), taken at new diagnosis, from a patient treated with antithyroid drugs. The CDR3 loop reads CASSAPPQGAYEQYF. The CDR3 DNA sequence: TGTGCCAGCAGTGCCCCCCCACAGGGGGCCTACGAGCAGTACTTC.